This T cell receptor beta chain was sequenced in a study of blood T cells in healthy people across ages. With a J-beta primer mix and a sample-barcoded 5' primer, a second PCR ran about 7 to 12 cycles. TCRdb recomputed calls from the 5' RACE reads with MiXCR, one row per CDR3 protein. The repertoire holds roughly 650,000 distinct CDR3 sequences, with about 30% as singletons. In each sample, at least 6 million PBMCs were isolated. This clonotype has ten or more counts. V gave up 7 bases and J gave up 8 bases, with 11 bases separating them. Germline CDR1 and CDR2: SGHAT and FQNNGV. The CDR3 loop spans 11 amino acids.

This receptor was obtained from a woman older than 75 in good health. The chain recombines TRBV11-2 with TRBJ2-5; D is undetermined. The sample taken for sequencing was blood. This chain's CDR3 is CASTPGGTQYF. Here the CDR3 DNA reads TGTGCCAGCACCCCCGGCGGAACCCAGTACTTC.